This T cell receptor (beta chain) was profiled in a study of human T cells and chemical hapten exposure. TCRdb re-called the RACE reads through MiXCR, storing one row per CDR3 protein. The repertoire consists of some 350,000 distinct CDR3 sequences, with around 6% occurring once and the leading ten covering about 5.4%. Time point noted: patch test 2, 6 weeks after DPC sensitization. The treatment was: therapeutic diphenylcyclopropenone sensitization with weekly scalp DPC. Total RNA was extracted from unfractionated whole blood. The CDR3 sequence is 10 residues long. The germline V and J ends were trimmed by 9 bases and 4 bases, with 6 bases remaining between them. The germline V gene encodes CDR1 MNHNS and CDR2 SASEGT. This clonotype was picked up many times.

V is TRBV6-1 and J is TRBJ1-2, with D unclear. The source is a young woman with alopecia areata. Some clones in this sample may be carry-over from other donors' samples. The sequencing here drew on whole blood, taken in connection with sensitization to the hapten diphenylcyclopropenone (DPC). This CDR3 reads CASGPYGYTF. In nucleotides, the CDR3 is TGTGCCAGTGGACCCTATGGCTACACCTTC.